One and the same sample provided the 6 T cell receptor beta chains below, sequenced in a study of cytomegalovirus exposure and HLA in healthy donors. It was with 60 Vbeta and 13 Jbeta primers that the PCR ran. Using immunoSEQ multiplex PCR, the repertoire was profiled, and TCRdb retains in-frame clones only, with some absent. Of 170,000 or so clones listed, 77% are singletons. Material: PBMCs. These receptors originate from a woman aged 30 to 39 in good health and CMV-seronegative.

This clone occurred once. This chain connects TRBV7-9 to TRBJ1-4; D remains ambiguous. This CDR3 is built from 15 residues. Germline CDR1 SEHNR, CDR2 FQNEAQ (reference sequence). V was trimmed by 5 bases and J by 8 bases, leaving 18 bases between them. Written as DNA, the CDR3 is TGTGCCAGCAGCGTTTGGACGGCACGAGGGGAAAAACTGTTTTTT. Translating it yields CASSVWTARGEKLFF.

This chain links TRBV7-8 with TRBJ2-7; maybe TRBD2 (6 bases). This CDR3 spans 16 amino acids. Germline values: CDR1 SGHVS, CDR2 FQNEAQ. V was clipped by 2 bases and J by 1 base, with 15 bases between them. As DNA, the CDR3 is TGTGCCAGCAGCTTACGGGGAGCGGGCCCATCCTACGAGCAGTACTTC. Its protein product is CASSLRGAGPSYEQYF.

The chain recombines TRBV19 with TRBJ1-2; TRBD1 might be the D (6 bases). V was shortened by 2 bases and J by 2 bases, with 12 bases between the two germline ends. The CDR3 spans 15 residues. Per germline, CDR1 LNHDA and CDR2 SQIVND (reference sequence). DNA for the CDR3: TGTGCCAGTAGTATAAAGGGACACCTAAACTATGGCTACACCTTC. Encoded protein: CASSIKGHLNYGYTF.

The V and J genes are TRBV5-1 and TRBJ2-3, with D possibly TRBD1 on 6 matching bases. Looked up from germline, CDR1 is SGHRS and CDR2 is YFSETQ. The CDR3 length is 17 residues. The V end lost 2 bases, the J end lost 2 bases, and 18 bases lay between the germline ends. CDR3 coding DNA: TGCGCCAGCAGCTTAAACAGGGCCGCGGGTACCACAGATACGCAGTATTTT. Amino acids: CASSLNRAAGTTDTQYF.

The J gene is TRBJ2-7, the V gene TRBV5-1; D gene ambiguous. CDR1 SGHRS and CDR2 YFSETQ come from the germline V gene. The V end lost 3 bases, the J end lost 0 bases, and 10 bases lay between the germline ends. The CDR3 contains 14 residues. The CDR3 region is CASSWSTPSYEQYF. CDR3 nucleotides: TGCGCCAGCAGCTGGTCGACACCCTCCTACGAGCAGTACTTC.

The chain joins TRBV7-6 to TRBJ1-2; possible D gene TRBD1, 5 bases. Germline loops: CDR1 SGHVS, CDR2 FNYEAQ. The CDR3 runs to 16 residues. V dropped 1 base and J dropped 8 bases, with 20 bases sitting between them. CDR3 DNA: TGTGCCAGCAGCTTAGAAGTGGCGGGGGGGTCGCTGGGCTACACCTTC. This sequence encodes CASSLEVAGGSLGYTF. The complete variable domain, with remaining parts taken from reference TRBV7-6 and TRBJ1-2, reads GAGVSQSPRYKVTKRGQDVALRCDPISGHVSLYWYRQALGQGPEFLTYFNYEAQQDKSGLPNDRFSAERPEGSISTLTIQRTEQRDSAMYRCASSLEVAGGSLGYTFGSGTRLTVV.